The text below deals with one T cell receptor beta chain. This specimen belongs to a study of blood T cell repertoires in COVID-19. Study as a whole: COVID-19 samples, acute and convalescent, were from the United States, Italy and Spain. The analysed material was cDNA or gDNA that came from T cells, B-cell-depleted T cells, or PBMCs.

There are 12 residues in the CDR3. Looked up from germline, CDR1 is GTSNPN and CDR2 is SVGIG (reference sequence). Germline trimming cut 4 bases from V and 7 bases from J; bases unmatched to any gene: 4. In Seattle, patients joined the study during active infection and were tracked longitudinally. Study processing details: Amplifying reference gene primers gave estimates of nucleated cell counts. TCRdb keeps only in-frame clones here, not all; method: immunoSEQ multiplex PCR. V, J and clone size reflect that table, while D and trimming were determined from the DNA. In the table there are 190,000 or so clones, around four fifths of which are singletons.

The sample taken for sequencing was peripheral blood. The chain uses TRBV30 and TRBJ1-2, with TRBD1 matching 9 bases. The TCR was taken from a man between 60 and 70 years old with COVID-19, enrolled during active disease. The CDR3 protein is CAWTNRGLGYTF. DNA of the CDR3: TGTGCCTGGACGAACAGGGGGCTTGGCTACACCTTC.